This T cell receptor (beta chain) was found in a study of blood T cell repertoires in COVID-19 (dated by TCRdb to the early 2020s). About the full investigation: Collaborator samples came from the United States, Italy and Spain and covered acute and convalescent phases of COVID-19. The prospective study material was composed of cDNA or gDNA derived from T cells, B-cell-depleted T cells, or PBMCs. Deeply sampled blood TCRbeta repertoires from subjects exposed to, actively infected with, or recovered from COVID-19 were included in the dataset. The repertoires were released in a freely available public database meant as a resource for research on the immune response to SARS-CoV-2. The samples were drawn from the first 160 participants of the ongoing ImmuneRACE study and from 1,254 subjects provided by 6 global collaborators. A de-identified subject ID, COVID-19 status, age in years and sex were almost always included in the sample metadata. Where available, HLA class I and class II types were obtained from metadata supplied by the sample provider rather than from assay-based typing.

The immunoSEQ Assay, a bias-controlled multiplex PCR, was used to amplify TCRbeta CDR3 regions from genomic DNA. On the study's bioinformatics: The number of nucleated cells in each sample was estimated by amplification of reference gene primers within the assay. To quantify the absolute abundance of each unique TCRbeta CDR3 rearrangement, sequence reads were collapsed and filtered. For each sample, productive Simpson clonality was calculated as the square root of Simpson's diversity index across productive rearrangements. In its TCRdb copy, this immuneACCESS table keeps in-frame sequences only and misses some clones. Where compared with another copy, unresolved V genes explain less than half of these, and the others have no known cause. V, J and clone size are those of that table, while D and trimming were read from the DNA. The sample table contains some 240,000 clones; only one count was recorded for roughly nine tenths of them. Approximately 7.6% of the sample is taken by the ten largest.

What the authors observed across the whole study: Clinical and demographic metadata were provided uncurated, with the amount varying by source and participant.

As concerns this clone: No antigen is known for it. No per-base quality is available; no much larger clone lies one base away.

Another Seattle source contributed samples from volunteer blood donors who had recovered from COVID-19. Collaborating institutions collected whole blood in K2EDTA tubes following their own protocols. For TCRbeta analysis, collaborators shipped samples in one of three forms: frozen whole blood, isolated PBMCs, or DNA extracted from either of those sample types. At the junction V is shortened by 5 bases and J by 0 bases, with 11 bases in between. The germline V gene specifies MDHEN as CDR1 and SYDVKM as CDR2. The CDR3, from cysteine to phenylalanine, totals 14 residues. Solely the CDR3 DNA is kept, with 42 bases framed from the first base.

This clonotype was sampled from a man aged 55 to 70 who had recovered from COVID-19. The sequence is built from TRBV28 and TRBJ2-7; the D gene cannot be named for sure. Sample: peripheral blood. The CDR3 has the sequence CASSVQKISYEQYF. The sequenced DNA is TGTGCCAGCAGTGTACAAAAAATCTCCTACGAGCAGTACTTC.